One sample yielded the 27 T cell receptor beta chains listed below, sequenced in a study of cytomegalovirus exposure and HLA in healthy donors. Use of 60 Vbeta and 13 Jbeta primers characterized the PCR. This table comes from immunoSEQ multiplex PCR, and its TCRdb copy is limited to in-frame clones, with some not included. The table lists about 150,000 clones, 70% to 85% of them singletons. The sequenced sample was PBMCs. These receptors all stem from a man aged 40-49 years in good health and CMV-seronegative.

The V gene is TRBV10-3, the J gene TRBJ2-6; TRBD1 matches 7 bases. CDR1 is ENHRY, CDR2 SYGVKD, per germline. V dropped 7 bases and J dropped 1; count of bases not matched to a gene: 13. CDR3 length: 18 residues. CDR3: CAIKEGGLDVSGANVLTF. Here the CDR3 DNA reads TGTGCCATCAAGGAAGGGGGCTTGGACGTTTCTGGGGCCAACGTCCTGACTTTC.

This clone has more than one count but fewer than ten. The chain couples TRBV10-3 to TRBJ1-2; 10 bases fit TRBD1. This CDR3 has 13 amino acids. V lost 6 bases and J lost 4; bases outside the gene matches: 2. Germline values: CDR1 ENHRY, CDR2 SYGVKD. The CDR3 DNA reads TGTGCCATCAGGTGGACAGGGGGCTATGGCTACACCTTC. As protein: CAIRWTGGYGYTF.

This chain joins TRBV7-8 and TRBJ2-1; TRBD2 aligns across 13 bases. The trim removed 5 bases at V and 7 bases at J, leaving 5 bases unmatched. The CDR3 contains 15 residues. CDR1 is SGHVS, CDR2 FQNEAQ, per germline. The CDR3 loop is CASSRGTSGMNEQFF. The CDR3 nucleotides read TGTGCCAGCAGCCGCGGGACTAGCGGGATGAATGAGCAGTTCTTC.

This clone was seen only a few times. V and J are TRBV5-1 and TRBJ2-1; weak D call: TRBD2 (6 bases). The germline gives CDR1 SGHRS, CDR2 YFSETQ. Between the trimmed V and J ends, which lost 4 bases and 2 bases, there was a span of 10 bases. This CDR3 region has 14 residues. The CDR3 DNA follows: TGCGCCAGCAGCCTAAGGACTACCTACAATGAGCAGTTCTTC. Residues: CASSLRTTYNEQFF.

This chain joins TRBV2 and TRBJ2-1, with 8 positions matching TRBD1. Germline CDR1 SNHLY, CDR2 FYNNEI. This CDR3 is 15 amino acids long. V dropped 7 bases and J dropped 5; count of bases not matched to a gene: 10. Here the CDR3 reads CASTPGQVLDNEQFF. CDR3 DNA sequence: TGTGCCAGCACCCCGGGACAGGTCCTAGACAATGAGCAGTTCTTC.

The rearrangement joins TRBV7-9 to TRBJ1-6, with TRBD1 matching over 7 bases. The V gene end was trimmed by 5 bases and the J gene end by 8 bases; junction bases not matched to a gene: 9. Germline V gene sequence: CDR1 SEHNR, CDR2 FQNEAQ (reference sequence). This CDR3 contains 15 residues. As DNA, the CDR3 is TGTGCCAGCAGCCCAAAGATTACAGGGGATTCACCCCTCCACTTT. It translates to CASSPKITGDSPLHF.

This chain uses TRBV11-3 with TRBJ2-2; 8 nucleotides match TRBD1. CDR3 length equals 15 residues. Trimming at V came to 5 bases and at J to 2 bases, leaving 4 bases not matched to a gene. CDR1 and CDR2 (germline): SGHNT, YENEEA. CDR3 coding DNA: TGTGCCAGCAGCCCTGACAGGGGTAACACCGGGGAGCTGTTTTTT. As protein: CASSPDRGNTGELFF.

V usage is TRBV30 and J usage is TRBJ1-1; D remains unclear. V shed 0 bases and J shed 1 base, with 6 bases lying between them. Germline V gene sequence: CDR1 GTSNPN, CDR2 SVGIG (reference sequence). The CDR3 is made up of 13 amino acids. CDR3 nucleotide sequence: TGTGCCTGGAGTGTAGGCGGGAACACTGAAGCTTTCTTT. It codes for CAWSVGGNTEAFF.

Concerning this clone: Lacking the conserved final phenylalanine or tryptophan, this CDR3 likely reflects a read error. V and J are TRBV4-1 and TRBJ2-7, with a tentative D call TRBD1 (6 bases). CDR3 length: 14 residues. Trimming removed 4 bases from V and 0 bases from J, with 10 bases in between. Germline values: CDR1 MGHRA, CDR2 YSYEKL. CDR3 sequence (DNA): TGCGCCAGCAGCCCTCGGGACAACTCCTACGAGCAGTACCTC. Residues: CASSPRDNSYEQYL.

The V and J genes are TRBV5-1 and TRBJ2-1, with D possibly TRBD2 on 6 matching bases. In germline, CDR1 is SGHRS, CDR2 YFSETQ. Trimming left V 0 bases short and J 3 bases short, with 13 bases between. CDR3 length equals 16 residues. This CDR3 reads CASSLGAGWGYNEQFF. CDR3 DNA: TGCGCCAGCAGCTTGGGTGCGGGGTGGGGCTACAATGAGCAGTTCTTC.

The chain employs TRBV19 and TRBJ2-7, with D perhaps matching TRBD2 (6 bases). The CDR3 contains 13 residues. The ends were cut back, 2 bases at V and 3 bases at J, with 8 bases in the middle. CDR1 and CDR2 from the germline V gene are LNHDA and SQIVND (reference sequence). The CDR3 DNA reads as TGTGCCAGTAGTATAACGGGAGTCTACGAGCAGTACTTC. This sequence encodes CASSITGVYEQYF.

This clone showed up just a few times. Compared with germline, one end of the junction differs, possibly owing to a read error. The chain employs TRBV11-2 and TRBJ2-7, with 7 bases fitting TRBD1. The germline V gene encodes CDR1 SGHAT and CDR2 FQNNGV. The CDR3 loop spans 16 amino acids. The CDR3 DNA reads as TGCGCCAGCAGCTCCTACAGGGGCTTCGAATCCTACGAGCAGTACTTC. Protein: CASSSYRGFESYEQYF.

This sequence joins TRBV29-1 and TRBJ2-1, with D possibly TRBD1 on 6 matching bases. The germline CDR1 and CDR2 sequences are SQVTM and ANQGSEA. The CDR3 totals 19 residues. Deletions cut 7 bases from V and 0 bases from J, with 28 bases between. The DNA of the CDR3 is TGCAGCGCCCGAAGGGGGACCGCCCGTTTCGAGAGCTCCTACAATGAGCAGTTCTTC. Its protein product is CSARRGTARFESSYNEQFF.

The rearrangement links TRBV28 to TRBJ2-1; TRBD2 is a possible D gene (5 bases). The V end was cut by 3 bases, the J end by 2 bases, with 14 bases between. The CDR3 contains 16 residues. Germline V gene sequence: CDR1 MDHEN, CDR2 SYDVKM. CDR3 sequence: CASSFGGKSPYNEQFF. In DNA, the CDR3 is TGTGCCAGCAGTTTTGGAGGCAAGAGCCCCTACAATGAGCAGTTCTTC.

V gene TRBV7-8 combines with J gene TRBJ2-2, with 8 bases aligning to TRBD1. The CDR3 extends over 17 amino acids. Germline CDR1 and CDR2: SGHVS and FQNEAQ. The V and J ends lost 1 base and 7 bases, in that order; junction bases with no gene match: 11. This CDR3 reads CASSLDKPGGFHGELFF. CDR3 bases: TGTGCCAGCAGCTTAGATAAGCCAGGGGGCTTTCACGGGGAGCTGTTTTTT.

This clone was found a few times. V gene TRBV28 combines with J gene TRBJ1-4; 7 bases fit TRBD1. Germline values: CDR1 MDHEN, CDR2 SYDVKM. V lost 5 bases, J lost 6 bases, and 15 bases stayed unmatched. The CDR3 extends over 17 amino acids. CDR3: CASSRPKNRGLDEKLFF. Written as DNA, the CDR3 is TGTGCCAGCAGTCGCCCCAAGAATAGGGGGCTAGATGAAAAACTGTTTTTT.

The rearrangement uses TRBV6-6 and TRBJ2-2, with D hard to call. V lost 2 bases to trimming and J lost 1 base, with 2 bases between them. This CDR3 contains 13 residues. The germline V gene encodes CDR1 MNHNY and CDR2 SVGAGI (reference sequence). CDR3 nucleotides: TGTGCCAGCAGTTACCTGAACACCGGGGAGCTGTTTTTT. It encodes CASSYLNTGELFF.

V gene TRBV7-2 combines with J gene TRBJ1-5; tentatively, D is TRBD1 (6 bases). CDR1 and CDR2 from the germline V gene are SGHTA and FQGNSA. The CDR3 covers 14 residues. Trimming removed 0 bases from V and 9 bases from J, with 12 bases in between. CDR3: CASSLAYRTAPQHF. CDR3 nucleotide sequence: TGTGCCAGCAGCTTAGCTTATAGGACAGCGCCCCAGCATTTT.

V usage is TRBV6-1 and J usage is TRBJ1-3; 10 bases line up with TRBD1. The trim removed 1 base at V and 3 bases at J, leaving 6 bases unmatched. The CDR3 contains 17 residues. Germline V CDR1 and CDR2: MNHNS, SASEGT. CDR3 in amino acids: CASSEGQDRGYGNTIYF. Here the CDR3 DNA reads TGTGCCAGCAGTGAAGGTCAGGACAGGGGGTATGGAAACACCATATATTTT.

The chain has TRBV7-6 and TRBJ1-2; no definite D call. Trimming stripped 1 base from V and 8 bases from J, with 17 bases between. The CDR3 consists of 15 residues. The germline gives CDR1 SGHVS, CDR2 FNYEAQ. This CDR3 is CASSLGAGAATGYTF. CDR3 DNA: TGTGCCAGCAGCTTAGGGGCAGGCGCCGCTACCGGCTACACCTTC.

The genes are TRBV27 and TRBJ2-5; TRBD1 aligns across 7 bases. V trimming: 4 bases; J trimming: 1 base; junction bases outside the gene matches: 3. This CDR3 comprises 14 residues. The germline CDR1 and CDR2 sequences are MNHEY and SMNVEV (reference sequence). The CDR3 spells CASSSTGFQETQYF. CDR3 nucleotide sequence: TGTGCCAGCAGTTCGACAGGGTTCCAAGAGACCCAGTACTTC.

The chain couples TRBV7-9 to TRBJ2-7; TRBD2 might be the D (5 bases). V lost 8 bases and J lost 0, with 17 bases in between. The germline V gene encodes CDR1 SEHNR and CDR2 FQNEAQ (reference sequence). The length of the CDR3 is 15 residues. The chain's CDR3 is CASGVGSLSSYEQYF. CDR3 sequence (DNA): TGTGCCAGCGGAGTAGGGAGCTTAAGCTCCTACGAGCAGTACTTC. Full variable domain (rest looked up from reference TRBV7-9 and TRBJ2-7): DTGVSQNPRHKITKRGQNVTFRCDPISEHNRLYWYRQTLGQGPEFLTYFQNEAQLEKSRLLSDRFSAERPKGSFSTLEIQRTEQGDSAMYLCASGVGSLSSYEQYFGPGTRLTVT.

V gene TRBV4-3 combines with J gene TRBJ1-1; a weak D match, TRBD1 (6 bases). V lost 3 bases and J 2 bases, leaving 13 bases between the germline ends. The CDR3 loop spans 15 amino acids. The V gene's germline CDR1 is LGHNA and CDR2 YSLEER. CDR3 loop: CASSQASRGNTEAFF. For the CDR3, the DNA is TGCGCCAGCAGCCAGGCGAGCAGGGGTAACACTGAAGCTTTCTTT.

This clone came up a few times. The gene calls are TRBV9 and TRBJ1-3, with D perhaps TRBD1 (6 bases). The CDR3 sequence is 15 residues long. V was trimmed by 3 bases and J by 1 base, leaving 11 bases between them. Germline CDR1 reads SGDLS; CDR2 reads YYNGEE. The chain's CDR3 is CASSAFRGSGNTIYF. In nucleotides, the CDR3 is TGTGCCAGCAGCGCGTTCAGGGGTTCTGGAAACACCATATATTTT.

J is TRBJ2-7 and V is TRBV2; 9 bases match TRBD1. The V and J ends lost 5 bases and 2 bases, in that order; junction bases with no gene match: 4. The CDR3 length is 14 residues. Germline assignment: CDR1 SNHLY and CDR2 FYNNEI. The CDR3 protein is CASSPRQGAYEQYF. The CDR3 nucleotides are TGTGCCAGCAGTCCCAGACAGGGGGCCTACGAGCAGTACTTC.

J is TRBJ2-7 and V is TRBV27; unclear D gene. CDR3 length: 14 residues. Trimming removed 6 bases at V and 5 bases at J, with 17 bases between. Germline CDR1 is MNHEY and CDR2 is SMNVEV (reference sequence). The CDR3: CASSRLTQVHEQYF. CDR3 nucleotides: TGTGCCAGCAGCCGCCTGACTCAAGTGCACGAGCAGTACTTC.

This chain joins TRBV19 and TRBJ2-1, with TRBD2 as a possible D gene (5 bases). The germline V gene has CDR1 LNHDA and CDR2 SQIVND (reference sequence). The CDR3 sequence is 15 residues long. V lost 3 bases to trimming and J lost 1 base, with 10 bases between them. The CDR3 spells CASSISGQSYNEQFF. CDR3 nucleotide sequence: TGTGCCAGTAGTATCAGCGGCCAATCCTACAATGAGCAGTTCTTC.